This T cell receptor (beta chain) was captured in a study of T-cell reconstitution after alpha-beta-depleted transplantation in children (dated by TCRdb to about 2016). In terms of the full investigation: Using TCR repertoire profiling, the study followed T-cell immune reconstitution in a quantitative way in children after TCRalphabeta/CD19-depleted allogeneic hematopoietic cell transplantation. The full study reports these points: In some patients, high TCRbeta diversity at day 60 was attributed to recipient T cells and intrathymic progenitors that had survived conditioning. The apparently early alphabetaT-cell count recovery about two months after transplant was reportedly dependent on only several hundred rapidly expanded clones derived from non-depleted graft cells. Over subsequent months, a decline in hyperexpanded clone frequencies was noted, and after one year, T-cell counts and TCRbeta diversity were mostly ascribed to newly produced T cells.

The library relied on PCR. Sequencing used an Illumina HiSeq 2500. TCR library preparation used molecular barcoding, with unique molecular identifiers applied to normalize quantification of the TCRbeta repertoire. Using fastp at Q25 and MiXCR, TCRdb reprocessed the public reads and kept productive beta chains. CDR3 protein duplicates are merged, each entry listing the most common genes and DNA. The sample table holds 780,000 or so distinct CDR3 sequences, of which 15% to 20% were seen once. Clones ranked in the top ten supply approximately 5% of the sample. The intended sense of this specimen's treatment or condition label: allogeneic hematopoietic cell transplantation with graft depleted of TCRalphabeta T cells and CD19 B cells. Transplant recipients were children who received TCRalphabeta/CD19-depleted allogeneic hematopoietic cell grafts. Many counts were recorded for this clonotype. Its antigen is currently not known. Per-base quality was not reported, and no clone a single base away is much larger than it.

As encoded in the germline V gene, CDR1 is SQVTM while CDR2 is ANQGSEA. The germline ends are 14 bases apart after V is trimmed by 6 bases and J by 2 bases. From its cysteine to its phenylalanine, the CDR3 spans 14 amino acids. CDR3 DNA is the only sequence kept; it has 42 bases, read in frame from the first base. Sequenced here: PBMCs, mostly from graft donor cells, sampled 360 days after TCRalphabeta/CD19-depleted stem cell transplant. This receptor chain uses TRBV29-1 and TRBJ1-5; TRBD1 is perhaps the D gene, given 6 matching bases. The TCR was taken from a male patient under 18 who had a stem cell transplant for acute lymphoblastic leukemia, so the T cells may come from the graft donor. The CDR3 sequence is CSVKVGGRNQPQHF. The DNA sequence is given as TGCAGCGTGAAGGTAGGGGGTCGCAATCAGCCCCAGCATTTT.